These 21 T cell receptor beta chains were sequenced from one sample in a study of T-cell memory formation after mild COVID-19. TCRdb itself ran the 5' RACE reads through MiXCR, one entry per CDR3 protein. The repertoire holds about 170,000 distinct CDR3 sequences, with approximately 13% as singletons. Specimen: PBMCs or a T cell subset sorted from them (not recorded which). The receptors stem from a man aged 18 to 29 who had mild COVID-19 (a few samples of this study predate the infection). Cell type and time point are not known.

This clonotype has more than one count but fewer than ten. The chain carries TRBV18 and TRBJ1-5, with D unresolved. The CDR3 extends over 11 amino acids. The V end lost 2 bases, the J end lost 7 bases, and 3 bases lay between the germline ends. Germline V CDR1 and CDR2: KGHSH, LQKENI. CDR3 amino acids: CASSPGQPQHF. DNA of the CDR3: TGTGCCAGCTCACCAGGACAGCCCCAGCATTTT.

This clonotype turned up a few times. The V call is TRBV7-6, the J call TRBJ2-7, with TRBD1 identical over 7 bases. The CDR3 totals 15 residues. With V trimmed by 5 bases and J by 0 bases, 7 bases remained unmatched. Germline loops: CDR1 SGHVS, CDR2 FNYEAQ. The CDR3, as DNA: TGTGCCAGCAGCGAACAGACAGGGCACTCCTACGAGCAGTACTTC. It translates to CASSEQTGHSYEQYF.

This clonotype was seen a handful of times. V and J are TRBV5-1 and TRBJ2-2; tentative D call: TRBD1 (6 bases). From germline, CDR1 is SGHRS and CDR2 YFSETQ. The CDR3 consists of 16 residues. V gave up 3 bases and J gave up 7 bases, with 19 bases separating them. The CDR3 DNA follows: TGCGCCAGCAGCTCGGACAGCCGACCATCAGGCGGGGAGCTGTTTTTT. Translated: CASSSDSRPSGGELFF.

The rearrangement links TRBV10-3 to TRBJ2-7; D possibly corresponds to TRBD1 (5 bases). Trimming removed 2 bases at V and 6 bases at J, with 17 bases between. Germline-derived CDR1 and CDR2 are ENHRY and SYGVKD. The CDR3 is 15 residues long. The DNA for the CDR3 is TGTGCCATCAGTGAGGGGATGGCAGGGTACGTCGAGCAGTACGTC. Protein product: CAISEGMAGYVEQYV.

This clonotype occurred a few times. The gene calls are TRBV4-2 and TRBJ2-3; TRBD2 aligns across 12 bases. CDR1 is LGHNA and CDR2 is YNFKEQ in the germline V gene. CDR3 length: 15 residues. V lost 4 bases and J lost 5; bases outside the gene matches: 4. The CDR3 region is CASSRLAGAGDTQYF. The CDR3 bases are TGTGCCAGCAGCCGACTAGCGGGGGCTGGAGATACGCAGTATTTT.

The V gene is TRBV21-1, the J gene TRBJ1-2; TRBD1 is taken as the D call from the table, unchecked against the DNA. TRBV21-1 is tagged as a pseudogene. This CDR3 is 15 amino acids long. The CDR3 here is CASSSRDPGRYGYTF. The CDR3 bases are TGTGCCAGCAGCAGCCGGGACCCGGGTCGGTATGGCTACACCTTC.

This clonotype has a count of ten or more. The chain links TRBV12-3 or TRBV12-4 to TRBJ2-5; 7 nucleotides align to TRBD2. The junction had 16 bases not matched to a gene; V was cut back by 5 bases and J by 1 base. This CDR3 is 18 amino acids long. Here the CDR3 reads CASSPRRRGMLLQETQYF. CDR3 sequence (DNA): TGTGCCAGCAGTCCCCGGCGGCGGGGGATGTTACTCCAAGAGACCCAGTACTTC.

CDR3 sequence: CATRGTGDAYGYTF. In DNA form, the CDR3 reads TGTGCCACCAGGGGGACAGGGGATGCCTATGGCTACACCTTC. The V and J genes are TRBV24-1 and TRBJ1-2; 10 nucleotides match TRBD1. Germline V gives CDR1 KGHDR, CDR2 SFDVKD. V lost 7 bases to trimming and J lost 4 bases; unmatched junction nucleotides: 5. The length of the CDR3 is 14 residues.

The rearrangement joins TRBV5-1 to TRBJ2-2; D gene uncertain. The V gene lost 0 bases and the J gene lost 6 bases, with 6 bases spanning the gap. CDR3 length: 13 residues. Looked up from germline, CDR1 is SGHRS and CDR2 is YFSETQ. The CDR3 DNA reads TGCGCCAGCAGCTTGGATTATTCCGGGGAGCTGTTTTTT. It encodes CASSLDYSGELFF.

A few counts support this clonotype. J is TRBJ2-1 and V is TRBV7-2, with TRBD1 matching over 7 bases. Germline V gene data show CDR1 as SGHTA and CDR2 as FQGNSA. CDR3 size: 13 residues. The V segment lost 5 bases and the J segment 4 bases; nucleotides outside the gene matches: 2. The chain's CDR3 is CASSPQGYNEQFF. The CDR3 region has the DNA TGTGCCAGCAGCCCACAGGGGTACAATGAGCAGTTCTTC. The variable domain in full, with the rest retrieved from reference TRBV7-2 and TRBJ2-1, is GAGVSQSPSNKVTEKGKDVELRCDPISGHTALYWYRQSLGQGLEFLIYFQGNSAPDKSGLPSDRFSAERTGGSVSTLTIQRTQQEDSAVYLCASSPQGYNEQFFGPGTRLTVL.

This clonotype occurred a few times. CDR3 residues: CASSFGGNEQFF. The CDR3 nucleotides are TGTGCCAGCAGCTTCGGGGGGAATGAGCAGTTCTTC. The V call is TRBV3-1, the J call TRBJ2-1; 7 positions agree with TRBD2. V lost 5 bases, J lost 7 bases, and 2 bases stayed unmatched. CDR1 is LGHDT and CDR2 is YNNKEL in the germline V gene (reference sequence). The CDR3 has 12 amino acids.

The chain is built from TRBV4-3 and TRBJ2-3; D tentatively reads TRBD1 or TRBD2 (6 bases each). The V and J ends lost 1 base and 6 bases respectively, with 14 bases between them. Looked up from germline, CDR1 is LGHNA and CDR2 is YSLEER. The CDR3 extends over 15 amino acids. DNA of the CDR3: TGCGCCAGCAGCCAAGTTAGGGGGGTGGGGGATACGCAGTATTTT. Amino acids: CASSQVRGVGDTQYF.

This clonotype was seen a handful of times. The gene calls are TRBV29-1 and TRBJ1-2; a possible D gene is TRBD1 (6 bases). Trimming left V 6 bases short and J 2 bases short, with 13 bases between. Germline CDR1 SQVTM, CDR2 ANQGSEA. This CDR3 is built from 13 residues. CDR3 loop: CSVTRDTNYGYTF. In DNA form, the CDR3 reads TGCAGCGTGACCCGGGACACCAACTATGGCTACACCTTC.

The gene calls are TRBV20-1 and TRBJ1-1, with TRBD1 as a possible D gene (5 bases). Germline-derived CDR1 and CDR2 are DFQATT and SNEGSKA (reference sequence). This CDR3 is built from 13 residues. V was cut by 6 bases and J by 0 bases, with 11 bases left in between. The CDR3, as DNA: TGCAGTGCCTTGTCAGGGATGAACACTGAAGCTTTCTTT. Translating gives CSALSGMNTEAFF.

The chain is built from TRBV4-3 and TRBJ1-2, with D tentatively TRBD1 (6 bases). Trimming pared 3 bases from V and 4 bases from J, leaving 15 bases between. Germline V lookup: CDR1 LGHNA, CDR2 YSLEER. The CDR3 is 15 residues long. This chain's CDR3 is CASSQGTRPSYGYTF. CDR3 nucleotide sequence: TGCGCCAGCAGCCAGGGGACACGGCCTAGCTATGGCTACACCTTC.

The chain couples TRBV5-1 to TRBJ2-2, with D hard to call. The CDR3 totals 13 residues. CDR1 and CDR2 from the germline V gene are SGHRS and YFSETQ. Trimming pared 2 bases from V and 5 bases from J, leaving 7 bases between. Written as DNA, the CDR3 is TGCGCCAGCAGCTTAAGGGAAACCGGGGAGCTGTTTTTT. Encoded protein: CASSLRETGELFF.

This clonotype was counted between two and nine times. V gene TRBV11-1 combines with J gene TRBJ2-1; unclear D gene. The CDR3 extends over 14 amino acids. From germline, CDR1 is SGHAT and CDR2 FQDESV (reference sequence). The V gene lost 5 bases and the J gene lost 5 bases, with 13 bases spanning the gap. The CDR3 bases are TGTGCCAGCAGCCCCTCCCTCGCAGACAATGAGCAGTTCTTC. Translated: CASSPSLADNEQFF.

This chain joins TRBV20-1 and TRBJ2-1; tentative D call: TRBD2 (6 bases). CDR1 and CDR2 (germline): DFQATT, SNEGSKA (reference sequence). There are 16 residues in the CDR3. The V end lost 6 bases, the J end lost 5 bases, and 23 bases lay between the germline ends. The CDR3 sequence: CSAPLWWGEPHNEQFF. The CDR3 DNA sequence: TGCAGTGCACCCCTTTGGTGGGGGGAGCCCCACAATGAGCAGTTCTTC.

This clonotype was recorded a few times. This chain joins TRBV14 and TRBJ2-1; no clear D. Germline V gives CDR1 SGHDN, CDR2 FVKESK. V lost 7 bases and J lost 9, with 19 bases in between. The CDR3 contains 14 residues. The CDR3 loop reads CASKEQPLIGEQFF. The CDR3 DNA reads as TGTGCCAGCAAGGAGCAGCCCCTAATCGGTGAGCAGTTCTTC. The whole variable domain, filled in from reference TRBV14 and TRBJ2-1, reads EAGVTQFPSHSVIEKGQTVTLRCDPISGHDNLYWYRRVMGKEIKFLLHFVKESKQDESGMPNNRFLAERTGGTYSTLKVQPAELEDSGVYFCASKEQPLIGEQFFGPGTRLTVL.

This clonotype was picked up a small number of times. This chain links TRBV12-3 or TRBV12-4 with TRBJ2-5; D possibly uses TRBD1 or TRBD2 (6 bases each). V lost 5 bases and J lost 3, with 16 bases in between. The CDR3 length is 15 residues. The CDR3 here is CASSASGGKEETQYF. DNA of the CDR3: TGTGCCAGCAGTGCCTCCGGGGGCAAGGAAGAGACCCAGTACTTC.

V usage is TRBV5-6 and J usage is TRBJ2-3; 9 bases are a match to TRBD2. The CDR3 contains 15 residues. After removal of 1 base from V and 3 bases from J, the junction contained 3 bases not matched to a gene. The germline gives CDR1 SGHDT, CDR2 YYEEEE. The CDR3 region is CASSLKAGGTDTQYF. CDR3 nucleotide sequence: TGTGCCAGCAGCTTGAAAGCGGGGGGTACAGATACGCAGTATTTT.